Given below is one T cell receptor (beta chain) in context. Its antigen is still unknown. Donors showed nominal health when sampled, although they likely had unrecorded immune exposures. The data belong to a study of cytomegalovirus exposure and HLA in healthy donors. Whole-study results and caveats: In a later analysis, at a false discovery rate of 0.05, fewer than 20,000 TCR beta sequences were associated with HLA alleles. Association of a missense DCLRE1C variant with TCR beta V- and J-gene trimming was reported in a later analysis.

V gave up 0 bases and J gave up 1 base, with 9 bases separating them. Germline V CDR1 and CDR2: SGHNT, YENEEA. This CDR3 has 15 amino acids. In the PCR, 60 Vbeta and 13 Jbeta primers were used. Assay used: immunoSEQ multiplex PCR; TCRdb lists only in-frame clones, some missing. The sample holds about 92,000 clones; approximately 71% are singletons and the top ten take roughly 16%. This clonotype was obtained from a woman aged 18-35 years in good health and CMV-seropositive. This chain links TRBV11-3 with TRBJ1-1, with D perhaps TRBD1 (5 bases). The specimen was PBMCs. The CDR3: CASSLDDSPNTEAFF. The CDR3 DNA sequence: TGTGCCAGCAGCTTAGACGACAGCCCGAACACTGAAGCTTTCTTT.